The present entry profiles one TCR beta chain with its context. Its antigen remains unknown. The sample is drawn from a study of shared clonotypes between healthy human individuals. Study-wide context: Plates per donor: three CD4 naive, three CD4 memory, two CD8 naive, one CD8 memory. Study observations and caveats: Incompleteness in sorted-subset sequencing, despite large depth, was shown by rarefaction.

Researchers divided each subset's genomic DNA evenly across several immunoSEQ plates. Produced via immunoSEQ multiplex PCR; TCRdb's table is partial and in-frame only. The sample records more than 2 million clones, approximately 96% being singletons. Germline CDR1 is SEHNR and CDR2 is FQNEAQ (reference sequence). With 1 base removed from V and 5 bases from J, the gap between germline ends came to 15 bases. There are 17 residues in the CDR3. The TCR sequence derives from a young man in good health. The gene calls are TRBV7-9 and TRBJ1-6; the D is unclear. Sequencing was carried out using naive CD4+ T cells sorted from blood. Subset: CD45RA+ positively selected. DNA of the CDR3: TGTGCCAGCAGCTTAGTATCGTCTTGGGATGATAATTCACCCCTCCACTTT. Translating it yields CASSLVSSWDDNSPLHF.